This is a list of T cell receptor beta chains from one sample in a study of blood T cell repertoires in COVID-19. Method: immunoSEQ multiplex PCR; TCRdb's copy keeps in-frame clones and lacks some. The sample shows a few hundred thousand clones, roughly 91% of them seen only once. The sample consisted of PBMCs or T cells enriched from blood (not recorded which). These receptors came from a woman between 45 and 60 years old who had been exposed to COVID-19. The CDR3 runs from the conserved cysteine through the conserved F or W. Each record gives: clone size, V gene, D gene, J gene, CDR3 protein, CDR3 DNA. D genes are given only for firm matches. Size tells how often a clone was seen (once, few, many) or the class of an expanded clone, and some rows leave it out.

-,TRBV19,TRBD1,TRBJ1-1,CASSLDRVTEAFF,TGTGCCAGTAGTCTCGACAGGGTTACTGAAGCTTTCTTT
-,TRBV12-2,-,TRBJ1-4,CASRGDRVSEKLFF,TGTGCAAGTCGCGGGGACAGGGTAAGCGAAAAACTGTTTTTT
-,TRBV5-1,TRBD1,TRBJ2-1,CASSLTDRGTYNEQFF,TGCGCCAGCAGCTTAACCGACAGGGGGACCTACAATGAGCAGTTCTTC
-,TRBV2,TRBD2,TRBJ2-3,CASSETRLAGGIDTQYF,TGTGCCAGCAGTGAAACAAGACTAGCGGGGGGGATAGATACGCAGTATTTT
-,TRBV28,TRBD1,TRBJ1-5,CASSLGQGLVGQPQHF,TGTGCCAGCAGTTTGGGACAGGGGTTAGTTGGTCAGCCCCAGCATTTT
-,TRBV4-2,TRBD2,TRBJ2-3,CASSPSLGLADTDTQYF,TGTGCCAGCAGCCCGAGCCTCGGACTAGCGGACACAGATACGCAGTATTTT
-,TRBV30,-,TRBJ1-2,CAWSVRGGGVYGYTF,TGTGCCTGGAGTGTACGGGGCGGGGGCGTCTATGGCTACACCTTC
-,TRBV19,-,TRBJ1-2,CASSWGGDYGYTF,TGTGCCAGTAGTTGGGGAGGGGACTATGGCTACACCTTC
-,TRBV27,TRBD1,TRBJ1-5,CASSLGQGVSNQPQHF,TGTGCCAGCAGTTTAGGACAGGGGGTCAGCAATCAGCCCCAGCATTTT
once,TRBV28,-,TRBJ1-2,CASSLVRGGIYGYTF,TGTGCCAGCAGTTTAGTGCGGGGAGGTATCTATGGCTACACCTTC
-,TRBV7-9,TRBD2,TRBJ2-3,CASSSGSGGAADTQYF,TGTGCCAGCAGCTCGGGTAGCGGGGGGGCAGCAGATACGCAGTATTTT
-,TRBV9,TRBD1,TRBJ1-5,CASSATTGVSQPQHF,TGTGCCAGCAGCGCTACAACAGGGGTCAGCCAGCCCCAGCATTTT
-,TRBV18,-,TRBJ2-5,CASSLRTVQETQYF,TGTGCCAGCTCACTTAGGACAGTCCAAGAGACCCAGTACTTC
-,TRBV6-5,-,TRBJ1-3,CASTPMSTSGNTIYF,TGTGCCAGCACCCCCATGTCTACGTCCGGAAACACCATATATTTT
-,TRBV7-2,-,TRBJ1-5,CASSLDPLLLQNSNQPQHF,TGTGCCAGCAGCTTAGACCCCTTATTGCTGCAGAATAGCAATCAGCCCCAGCATTTT
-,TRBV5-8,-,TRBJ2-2,CASTTYQATGELFF,TGTGCCAGCACAACGTATCAGGCTACGGGGGAGCTGTTTTTT
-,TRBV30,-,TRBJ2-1,CAWSVEGHEQFF,TGTGCCTGGAGTGTCGAGGGTCATGAGCAGTTCTTC